Each of the 9 T cell receptor beta chains below was sequenced from the same sample in a study of T cells in Graves' hyperthyroidism and ophthalmopathy. RNA transcripts served as the template for amplifying TCR beta CDR3 regions. With the HTBI primer set, the TCR CDR3 went through a first round of RT-PCR. Using its own MiXCR run on the multiplex PCR reads, TCRdb lists one record per CDR3 protein. The data show under 350,000 distinct CDR3 sequences, 15% to 20% seen once. Sequencing was performed on blood. The receptors here all came from a woman between 45 and 65 years old with Graves' hyperthyroidism.

This clonotype appeared many times. J is TRBJ1-4 and V is TRBV28; D gene ambiguous. Germline assignment: CDR1 MDHEN and CDR2 SYDVKM. CDR3 size: 16 residues. V gave up 6 bases and J gave up 6 bases, with 20 bases separating them. The CDR3 region has the DNA TGTGCCAGCAGCTCGTCCTTCCTGAATCAATATGAAAAACTGTTTTTT. This encodes CASSSSFLNQYEKLFF.

This chain connects TRBV20-1 to TRBJ2-7, with D tentatively TRBD2 (5 bases). CDR3 length equals 13 residues. Germline V lookup: CDR1 DFQATT, CDR2 SNEGSKA (reference sequence). V lost 6 bases and J lost 7, with 19 bases in between. The CDR3 loop reads CSAMVGVRGEQYF. The CDR3 nucleotides read TGCAGTGCGATGGTTGGGGTCAGAGGGGAGCAGTACTTC.

This clonotype occurred many times. The rearrangement links TRBV20-1 to TRBJ1-1, with TRBD1 matching 11 bases. The CDR3 has 13 residues. Germline V gene lookup returns CDR1 DFQATT and CDR2 SNEGSKA (reference sequence). The J segment lost 4 bases and the V segment lost 5 bases, leaving 3 bases of the junction unmatched. CDR3 DNA sequence: TGCAGTGCTTCCGGGACAGGGGGCACTGAAGCTTTCTTT. This gives the protein CSASGTGGTEAFF.

This clonotype has ten or more counts. The J gene is TRBJ2-5, the V gene TRBV28; unclear D gene. The end of the DNA is better explained by TRBJ2-3, so the J call may be wrong. The CDR3 loop spans 12 amino acids. CDR1 is MDHEN, CDR2 SYDVKM, per germline. The CDR3 bases are TGTGCCAGCACCCCCCCCCGCGGTACGCAGTATTTT. Its protein is CASTPPRGTQYF.

This clonotype was picked up many times. The chain employs TRBV5-1 and TRBJ2-1; maybe TRBD1 (6 bases). The V gene lost 0 bases and the J gene lost 9 bases, with 16 bases spanning the gap. Germline V CDR1 and CDR2: SGHRS, YFSETQ. This CDR3 comprises 15 residues. The CDR3 DNA sequence: TGCGCCAGCAGCTTGGAATGGACAGTCTTTGGTGAGCAGTTCTTC. Translation: CASSLEWTVFGEQFF.

The table lists this clonotype with a few counts. The V gene is TRBV7-9, the J gene TRBJ2-1; D perhaps matches TRBD1 (7 bases). V shed 0 bases and J shed 9 bases, with 15 bases lying between them. Germline V gene lookup returns CDR1 SEHNR and CDR2 FQNEAQ (reference sequence). The CDR3 runs to 15 residues. CDR3 nucleotides: TGTGCCAGCAGCTTAGCCAGGGGGGTAGGGGGTGAGCAGTTCTTC. Its translation: CASSLARGVGGEQFF.

This clonotype was recorded many times. J is TRBJ2-3 and V is TRBV3-1; D unresolved. The CDR3 is 15 residues long. V lost 0 bases to trimming and J lost 4 bases, with 11 bases between them. Germline V gene sequence: CDR1 LGHDT, CDR2 YNNKEL (reference sequence). Here the CDR3 reads CASSQDPLWADTQYF. The CDR3 region has the DNA TGTGCCAGCAGCCAAGACCCACTTTGGGCAGATACGCAGTATTTT.

This clonotype has ten or more counts. V usage is TRBV7-8 and J usage is TRBJ2-2; D perhaps matches TRBD2 (6 bases). Germline V CDR1 and CDR2: SGHVS, FQNEAQ. The CDR3 covers 16 residues. Trimming stripped 5 bases from V and 1 base from J, with 14 bases between. The CDR3 nucleotides are TGTGCCAGCAGCACCACTAGCTTCGGGAACACCGGGGAGCTGTTTTTT. Protein sequence: CASSTTSFGNTGELFF.

The chain links TRBV6-1 to TRBJ2-1; 7 positions agree with TRBD1. The CDR3 extends over 14 amino acids. Trimming cost V 6 bases and J 3 bases; bases outside gene matches: 5. Looked up from germline, CDR1 is MNHNS and CDR2 is SASEGT. The CDR3 region has the DNA TGTGCCAGCAGGGTAGACAGGGACTACAATGAGCAGTTCTTC. Translating gives CASRVDRDYNEQFF.